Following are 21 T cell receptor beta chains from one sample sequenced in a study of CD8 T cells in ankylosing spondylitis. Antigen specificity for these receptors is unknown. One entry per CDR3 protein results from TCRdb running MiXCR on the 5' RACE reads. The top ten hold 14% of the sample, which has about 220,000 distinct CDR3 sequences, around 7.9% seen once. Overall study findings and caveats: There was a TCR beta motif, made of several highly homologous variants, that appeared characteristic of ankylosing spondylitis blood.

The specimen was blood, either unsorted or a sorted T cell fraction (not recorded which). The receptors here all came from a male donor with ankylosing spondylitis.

CDR3 nucleotide sequence: TGTGCCAGCAGCCCTCGGACAGGGGGCAGGGAAAAACTGTTTTTT. Amino acid sequence: CASSPRTGGREKLFF. The chain carries TRBV7-6 and TRBJ1-4; 11 nucleotides align to TRBD1. The junction had 7 bases not matched to a gene; V was cut back by 5 bases and J by 8 bases. The CDR3 is 15 amino acids. Per the germline V gene, CDR1 is SGHVS and CDR2 is FNYEAQ.

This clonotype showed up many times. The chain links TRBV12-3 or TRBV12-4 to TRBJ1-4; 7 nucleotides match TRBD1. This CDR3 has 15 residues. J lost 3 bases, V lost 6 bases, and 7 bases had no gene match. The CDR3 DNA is TGTGCCAGCAGCTCGCCGGGACAGTCTAATGAAAAACTGTTTTTT. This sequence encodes CASSSPGQSNEKLFF.

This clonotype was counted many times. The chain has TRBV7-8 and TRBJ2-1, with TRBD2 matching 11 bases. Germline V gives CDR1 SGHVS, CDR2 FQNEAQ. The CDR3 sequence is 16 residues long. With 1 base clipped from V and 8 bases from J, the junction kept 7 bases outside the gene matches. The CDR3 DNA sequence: TGTGCCAGCAGCTTAGGAACTAGCGGGAGCAGAGATGAGCAGTTCTTC. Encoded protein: CASSLGTSGSRDEQFF.

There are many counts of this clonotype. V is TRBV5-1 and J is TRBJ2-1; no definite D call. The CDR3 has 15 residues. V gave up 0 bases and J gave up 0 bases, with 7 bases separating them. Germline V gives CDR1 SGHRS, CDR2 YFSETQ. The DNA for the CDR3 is TGCGCCAGCAGCTTGGATCCCGGCTCCTACAATGAGCAGTTCTTC. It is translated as CASSLDPGSYNEQFF.

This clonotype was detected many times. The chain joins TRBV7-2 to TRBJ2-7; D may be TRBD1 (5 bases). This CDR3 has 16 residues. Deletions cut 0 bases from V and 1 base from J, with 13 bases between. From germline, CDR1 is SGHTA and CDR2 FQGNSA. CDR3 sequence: CASSLAFNRRSYEQYF. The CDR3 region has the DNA TGTGCCAGCAGCTTAGCATTTAACAGGCGGTCCTACGAGCAGTACTTC.

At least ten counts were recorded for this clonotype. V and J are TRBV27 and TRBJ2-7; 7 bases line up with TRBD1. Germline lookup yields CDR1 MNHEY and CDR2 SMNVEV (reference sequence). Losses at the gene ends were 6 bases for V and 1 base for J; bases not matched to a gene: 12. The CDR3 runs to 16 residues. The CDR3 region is CASSQDPTGKSYEQYF. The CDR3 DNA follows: TGTGCCAGCAGCCAGGACCCGACAGGGAAATCCTACGAGCAGTACTTC.

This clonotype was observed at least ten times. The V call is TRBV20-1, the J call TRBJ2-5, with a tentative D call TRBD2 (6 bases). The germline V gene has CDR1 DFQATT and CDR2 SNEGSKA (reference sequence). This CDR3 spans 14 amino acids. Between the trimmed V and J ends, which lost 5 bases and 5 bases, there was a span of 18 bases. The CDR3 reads CSAPGTPYRETQYF. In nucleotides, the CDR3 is TGCAGTGCTCCCGGGACTCCCTACAGGGAGACCCAGTACTTC.

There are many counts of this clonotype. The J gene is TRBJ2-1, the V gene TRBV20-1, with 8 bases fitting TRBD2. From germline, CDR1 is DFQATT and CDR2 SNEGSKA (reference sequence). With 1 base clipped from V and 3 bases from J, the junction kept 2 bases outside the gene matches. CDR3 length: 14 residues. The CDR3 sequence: CSARALADYNEQFF. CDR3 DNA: TGCAGTGCTAGAGCACTAGCGGACTACAATGAGCAGTTCTTC.

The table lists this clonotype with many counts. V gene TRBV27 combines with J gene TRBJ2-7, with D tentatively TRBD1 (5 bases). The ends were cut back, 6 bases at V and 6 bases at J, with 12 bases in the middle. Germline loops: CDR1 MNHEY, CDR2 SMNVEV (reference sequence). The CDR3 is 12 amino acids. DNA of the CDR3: TGTGCCAGCAGAAGGGGTAGAACCGAGCAGTACTTC. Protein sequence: CASRRGRTEQYF.

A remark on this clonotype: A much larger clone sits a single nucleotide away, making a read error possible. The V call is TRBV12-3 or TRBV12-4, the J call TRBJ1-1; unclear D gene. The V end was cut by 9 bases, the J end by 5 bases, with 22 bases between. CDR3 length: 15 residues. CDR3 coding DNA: TGTGCCAGAACCTTAGGGAGTGGAAGTCGGACTGAAGCTTTCTTT. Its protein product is CARTLGSGSRTEAFF.

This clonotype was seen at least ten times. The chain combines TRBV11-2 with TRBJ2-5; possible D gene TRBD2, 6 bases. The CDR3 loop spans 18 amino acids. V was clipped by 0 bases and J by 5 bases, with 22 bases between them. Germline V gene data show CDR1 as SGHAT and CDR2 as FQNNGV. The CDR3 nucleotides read TGTGCCAGCAGCTTAGAGCGTATTTCACTAGCTCACGGGGAGACCCAGTACTTC. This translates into CASSLERISLAHGETQYF.

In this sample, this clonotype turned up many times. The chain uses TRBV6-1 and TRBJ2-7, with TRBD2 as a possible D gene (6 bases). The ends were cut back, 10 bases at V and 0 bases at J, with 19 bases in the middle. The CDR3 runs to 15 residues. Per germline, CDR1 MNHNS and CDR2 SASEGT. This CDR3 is CATKSLAGSSYEQYF. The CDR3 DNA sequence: TGTGCCACCAAAAGTCTGGCGGGAAGCTCCTACGAGCAGTACTTC.

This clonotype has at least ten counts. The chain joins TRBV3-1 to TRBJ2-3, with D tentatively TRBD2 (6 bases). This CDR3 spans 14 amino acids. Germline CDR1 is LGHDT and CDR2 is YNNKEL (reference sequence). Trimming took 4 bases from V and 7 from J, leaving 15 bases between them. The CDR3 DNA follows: TGTGCCAGCAGCCCCTCGGACTACACCTATACGCAGTATTTT. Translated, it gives CASSPSDYTYTQYF.

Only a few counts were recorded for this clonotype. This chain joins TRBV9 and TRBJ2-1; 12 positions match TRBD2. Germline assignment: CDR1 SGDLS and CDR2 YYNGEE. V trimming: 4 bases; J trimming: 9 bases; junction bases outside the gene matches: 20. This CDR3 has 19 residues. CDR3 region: CASSPHPHSSGGALSEQFF. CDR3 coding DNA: TGTGCCAGCAGCCCCCACCCTCACTCTAGCGGGGGGGCTTTGAGTGAGCAGTTCTTC. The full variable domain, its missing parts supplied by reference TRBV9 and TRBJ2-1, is DSGVTQTPKHLITATGQRVTLRCSPRSGDLSVYWYQQSLDQGLQFLIQYYNGEERAKGNILERFSAQQFPDLHSELNLSSLELGDSALYFCASSPHPHSSGGALSEQFFGPGTRLTVL.

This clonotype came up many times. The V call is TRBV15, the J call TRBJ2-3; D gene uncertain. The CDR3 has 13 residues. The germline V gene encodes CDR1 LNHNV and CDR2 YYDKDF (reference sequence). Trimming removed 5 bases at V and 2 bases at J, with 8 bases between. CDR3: CATSDGFTDTQYF. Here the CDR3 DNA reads TGTGCCACCAGCGACGGTTTCACAGATACGCAGTATTTT.

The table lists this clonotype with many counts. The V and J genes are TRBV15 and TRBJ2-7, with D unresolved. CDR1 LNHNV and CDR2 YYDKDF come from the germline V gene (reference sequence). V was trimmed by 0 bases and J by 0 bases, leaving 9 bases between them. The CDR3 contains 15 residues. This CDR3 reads CATSRDPQTSYEQYF. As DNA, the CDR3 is TGTGCCACCAGCAGAGATCCACAAACCTCCTACGAGCAGTACTTC.

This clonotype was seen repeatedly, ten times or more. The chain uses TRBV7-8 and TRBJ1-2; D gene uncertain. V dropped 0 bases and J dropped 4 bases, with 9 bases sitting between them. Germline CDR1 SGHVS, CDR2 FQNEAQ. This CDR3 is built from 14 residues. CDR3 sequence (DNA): TGTGCCAGCAGCTTAGCCATCCTGGGCTATGGCTACACCTTC. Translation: CASSLAILGYGYTF.

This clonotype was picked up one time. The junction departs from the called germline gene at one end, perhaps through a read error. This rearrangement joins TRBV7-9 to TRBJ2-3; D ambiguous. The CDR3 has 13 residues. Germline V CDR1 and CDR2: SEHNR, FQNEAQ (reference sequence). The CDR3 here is CAISPVHTDTQYF. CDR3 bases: TGTGCCATCAGCCCCGTGCATACAGATACGCAGTATTTT. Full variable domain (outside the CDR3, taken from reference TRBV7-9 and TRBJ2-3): DTGVSQNPRHKITKRGQNVTFRCDPISEHNRLYWYRQTLGQGPEFLTYFQNEAQLEKSRLLSDRFSAERPKGSFSTLEIQRTEQGDSAMYLCAISPVHTDTQYFGPGTRLTVL.

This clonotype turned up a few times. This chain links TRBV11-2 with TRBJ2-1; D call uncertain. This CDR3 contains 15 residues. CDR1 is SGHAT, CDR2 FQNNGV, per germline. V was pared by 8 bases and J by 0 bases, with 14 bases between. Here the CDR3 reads CASSRSMLSYNEQFF. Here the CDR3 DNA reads TGTGCCAGCTCCCGCTCGATGCTCTCCTACAATGAGCAGTTCTTC.

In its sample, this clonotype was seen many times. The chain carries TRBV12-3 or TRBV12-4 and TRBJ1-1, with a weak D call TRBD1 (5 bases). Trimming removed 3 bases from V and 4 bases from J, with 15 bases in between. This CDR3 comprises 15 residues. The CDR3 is CASSLSWGGSTEAFF. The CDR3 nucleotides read TGTGCCAGCAGTTTGAGTTGGGGCGGGAGCACTGAAGCTTTCTTT.

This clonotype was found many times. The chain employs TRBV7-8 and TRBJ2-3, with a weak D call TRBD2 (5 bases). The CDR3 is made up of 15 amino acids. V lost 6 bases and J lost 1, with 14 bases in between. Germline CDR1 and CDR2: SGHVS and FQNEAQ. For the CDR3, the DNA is TGTGCCAGCAGTTTACGGGGAAGGGGCACAGATACGCAGTATTTT. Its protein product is CASSLRGRGTDTQYF.